The 2 T cell receptor beta chains below all came from one sample that was sequenced in a study of cytomegalovirus exposure and HLA in healthy donors. The study ran its PCR with 60 Vbeta and 13 Jbeta primers. Profiling relied on immunoSEQ multiplex PCR, and the TCRdb table lists in-frame clones only, not all of them. Of fewer than 150,000 clones listed, 65% to 80% are singletons. Sequencing used PBMCs. These receptors all stem from a human donor in good health.

V is TRBV27 and J is TRBJ2-7; 7 bases match TRBD1. CDR1 MNHEY and CDR2 SMNVEV come from the germline V gene (reference sequence). V lost 4 bases, J lost 2 bases, and 11 bases stayed unmatched. The CDR3 is made up of 16 amino acids. The CDR3 nucleotides read TGTGCCAGCAGTTCTCCTCCCCGACAGGGTGCCTACGAGCAGTACTTC. Amino acids: CASSSPPRQGAYEQYF.

The sample holds a few counts of this clone. The chain combines TRBV29-1 with TRBJ2-7; no clear D gene. The germline gives CDR1 SQVTM, CDR2 ANQGSEA. The CDR3 length is 14 residues. Trimming pared 2 bases from V and 4 bases from J, leaving 15 bases between. The CDR3 reads CSVERIRGQYEQYF. The CDR3 DNA sequence: TGCAGCGTTGAAAGGATACGTGGGCAATACGAGCAGTACTTC.